A single sample gave rise to the 25 T cell receptor beta chains below, sequenced in a study of identical twins. TCRdb itself ran the 5' RACE reads through MiXCR, one entry per CDR3 protein. The table shows about 220,000 distinct CDR3 sequences, with approximately 7.9% occurring only once. These same data were also listed under a study on yellow fever vaccine responses in identical twins.

Sequenced: CD8+ T cells sorted from blood. Source of these receptors: a woman aged 18 to 35 in good health.

Many counts were recorded for this clonotype. The V gene is TRBV27, the J gene TRBJ1-1; D possibly corresponds to TRBD1 (6 bases). The germline V gene encodes CDR1 MNHEY and CDR2 SMNVEV (reference sequence). This CDR3 has 15 residues. Deletions cut 5 bases from V and 0 bases from J, with 13 bases between. The CDR3 sequence is CASSLTGPLNTEAFF. Here the CDR3 DNA reads TGTGCCAGCAGTCTAACAGGGCCTCTGAACACTGAAGCTTTCTTT.

This clonotype was counted at least ten times. The rearrangement joins TRBV27 to TRBJ1-5, with 7 positions matching TRBD1. The V gene end was trimmed by 6 bases and the J gene end by 0 bases; junction bases not matched to a gene: 5. The CDR3 runs to 15 residues. Germline V gene sequence: CDR1 MNHEY, CDR2 SMNVEV (reference sequence). The CDR3 here is CASSSDRNSNQPQHF. The CDR3 region has the DNA TGTGCCAGCAGCTCGGACAGGAATAGCAATCAGCCCCAGCATTTT.

This clonotype occurred a few times. The chain combines TRBV14 with TRBJ1-4, with a tentative D call TRBD1 (6 bases). V lost 4 bases, J lost 12 bases, and 18 bases lay in between. Germline-derived CDR1 and CDR2 are SGHDN and FVKESK. This CDR3 has 14 residues. CDR3 DNA sequence: TGTGCCAGCAGCCCCAACTCCGGGACATTGGAACTGTTTTTT. Protein sequence: CASSPNSGTLELFF.

This clonotype has ten or more counts. CDR3 coding DNA: TGTGCCAGCAGCTTAGTCCTTACAGACGAAGAGACCCAGTACTTC. Protein sequence: CASSLVLTDEETQYF. The V and J genes are TRBV11-2 and TRBJ2-5; D not resolved. The CDR3 runs to 15 residues. Germline lookup yields CDR1 SGHAT and CDR2 FQNNGV. Trimming pared 1 base from V and 3 bases from J, leaving 12 bases between.

The table lists this clonotype with a few counts. This rearrangement joins TRBV24-1 to TRBJ2-3; TRBD2 is a possible D gene (5 bases). V lost 7 bases and J lost 1, with 5 bases in between. The length of the CDR3 is 12 residues. Per the germline V gene, CDR1 is KGHDR and CDR2 is SFDVKD. As DNA, the CDR3 is TGTGCCACCAGGGAGGGCACAGATACGCAGTATTTT. Translating it yields CATREGTDTQYF.

This clonotype was seen more than once but under ten times. The chain is built from TRBV13 and TRBJ1-1; weak D call: TRBD1 (5 bases). Germline CDR1 and CDR2: PRHDT and FYEKMQ (reference sequence). This CDR3 spans 14 amino acids. Trimming pared 5 bases from V and 1 base from J, leaving 11 bases between. The CDR3 loop is CASSQGHGNTEAFF. The CDR3 nucleotides are TGTGCCAGCAGCCAAGGACACGGGAACACTGAAGCTTTCTTT.

This clonotype was seen a few times. Here the CDR3 DNA reads TGTGCCAGCAGTTTATCCGGGGCAGGGTGGAATACTGAAGCTTTCTTT. It is translated as CASSLSGAGWNTEAFF. The chain uses TRBV27 and TRBJ1-1; tentative D call: TRBD1 (5 bases). CDR1 is MNHEY and CDR2 is SMNVEV in the germline V gene (reference sequence). The CDR3 loop spans 16 amino acids. Trimming shortened V by 0 bases and J by 5 bases, and 16 bases separated the two germline ends.

The table lists this clonotype with many counts. As DNA, the CDR3 is TGCGCCAGCAGCTCCCCACCGGGACAGGGGAACGTTGGGGCCAAAAACATTCAGTACTTC. It encodes CASSSPPGQGNVGAKNIQYF. J is TRBJ2-4 and V is TRBV5-1, with 10 positions matching TRBD1. In germline, CDR1 is SGHRS, CDR2 YFSETQ. V shed 3 bases and J 1 base; nucleotides not matched to a gene: 16. CDR3 size: 20 residues.

This clonotype was seen a few times. The chain employs TRBV21-1 and TRBJ2-1; TRBD2 reflects the table's D call only, with no check against the DNA. TRBV21-1 is deemed a pseudogene. The CDR3 is made up of 15 amino acids. The CDR3 DNA reads TGTGCCAGCAGCCGACTAGCGGGAGGGAACAATGAGCAGTTCTTC. Translation gives CASSRLAGGNNEQFF.

This clonotype was observed a handful of times. V usage is TRBV14 and J usage is TRBJ2-5; 9 nucleotides match TRBD2. V dropped 1 base and J dropped 1; count of bases not matched to a gene: 4. Germline assignment: CDR1 SGHDN and CDR2 FVKESK. This CDR3 spans 16 amino acids. CDR3 sequence reads: CASSQAATSGQETQYF. In nucleotides, the CDR3 is TGTGCCAGCAGCCAAGCCGCGACTAGCGGCCAAGAGACCCAGTACTTC.

This clonotype was recorded a few times. This rearrangement joins TRBV5-1 to TRBJ2-3, with TRBD1 matching 9 bases. The CDR3 sequence is 15 residues long. Germline V CDR1 and CDR2: SGHRS, YFSETQ. Trimming cost V 5 bases and J 5 bases; bases outside gene matches: 9. CDR3 amino acids: CASSPGTGFEDTQYF. In DNA, the CDR3 is TGCGCCAGCAGTCCCGGGACAGGGTTCGAAGATACGCAGTATTTT.

This chain connects TRBV5-1 to TRBJ2-7; D gene uncertain. Trimming took 5 bases from V and 1 from J, leaving 31 bases between them. In germline, CDR1 is SGHRS, CDR2 YFSETQ. The CDR3 contains 20 residues. The CDR3 is CASRHPSVLVKSPCSYEQYV. CDR3 DNA sequence: TGCGCCAGCAGACATCCCTCTGTGCTAGTAAAATCCCCCTGTTCCTACGAGCAGTACGTC.

Only a few counts were recorded for this clonotype. This sequence joins TRBV7-2 and TRBJ2-5; D might be TRBD2 (5 bases). With 5 bases removed from V and 5 bases from J, the gap between germline ends came to 21 bases. CDR3 length equals 16 residues. The germline V gene has CDR1 SGHTA and CDR2 FQGNSA. Here the CDR3 DNA reads TGTGCCAGCAGCCTGCCCTTAGCGAGGGTGGGGGAGACCCAGTACTTC. Translated, it gives CASSLPLARVGETQYF.

This clonotype showed up just a few times. The chain links TRBV28 to TRBJ2-2; no clear D gene. The germline gives CDR1 MDHEN, CDR2 SYDVKM. The CDR3 has 13 amino acids. Trimming removed 4 bases at V and 4 bases at J, with 7 bases between. The CDR3 reads CASSSISTGELFF. Here the CDR3 DNA reads TGTGCCAGCAGTTCCATTAGCACCGGGGAGCTGTTTTTT. The variable domain in full, completed from reference TRBV28 and TRBJ2-2, reads DVKVTQSSRYLVKRTGEKVFLECVQDMDHENMFWYRQDPGLGLRLIYFSYDVKMKEKGDIPEGYSVSREKKERFSLILESASTNQTSMYLCASSSISTGELFFGEGSRLTVL.

This clonotype appeared a few times. This chain uses TRBV24-1 with TRBJ2-7, with TRBD2 matching 9 bases. V lost 5 bases and J lost 4; bases outside the gene matches: 5. This CDR3 has 14 residues. Germline assignment: CDR1 KGHDR and CDR2 SFDVKD. In nucleotides, the CDR3 is TGTGCCACCAGTGGAGGTAGCGGGAGATACGAGCAGTACTTC. Residues: CATSGGSGRYEQYF.

This clonotype came up many times. V gene TRBV12-3 or TRBV12-4 combines with J gene TRBJ2-1, with D possibly matching TRBD2 (5 bases). CDR3 length equals 14 residues. V lost 6 bases to trimming and J lost 4 bases, with 13 bases between them. Here the CDR3 DNA reads TGTGCCAGCAGCCGGAGCGGACCTTACAATGAGCAGTTCTTC. As protein: CASSRSGPYNEQFF.

The chain recombines TRBV9 with TRBJ2-7; 11 bases are a match to TRBD1. J was trimmed by 1 base and V by 4 bases; bases with no gene match: 4. Germline V gene lookup returns CDR1 SGDLS and CDR2 YYNGEE. The CDR3 has 15 residues. The CDR3 protein is CASSPGTGGSYEQYF. CDR3 nucleotide sequence: TGTGCCAGCAGCCCGGGGACAGGGGGATCCTACGAGCAGTACTTC.

This clonotype has a count of ten or more. CDR3 sequence reads: CSVEFTTGPLVDTQYF. The CDR3, as DNA: TGCAGCGTTGAATTCACGACAGGGCCCTTGGTAGATACGCAGTATTTT. The V call is TRBV29-1, the J call TRBJ2-3; 7 nucleotides match TRBD1. From germline, CDR1 is SQVTM and CDR2 ANQGSEA. The CDR3 contains 16 residues. Trimming cost V 2 bases and J 5 bases; bases outside gene matches: 13.

The chain combines TRBV19 with TRBJ2-2; perhaps TRBD1 as D (5 bases). CDR3 size: 14 residues. CDR1 and CDR2 from the germline V gene are LNHDA and SQIVND (reference sequence). Trimming shortened V by 6 bases and J by 3 bases, and 11 bases separated the two germline ends. The CDR3 nucleotides read TGTGCCAGTAGAGGCAGGGTGCACACCGGGGAGCTGTTTTTT. Protein: CASRGRVHTGELFF.

There are many counts of this clonotype. This rearrangement joins TRBV12-3 or TRBV12-4 to TRBJ2-3; 9 bases are shared with TRBD1. The CDR3 extends over 15 amino acids. J gave up 6 bases and V 5 bases, and 9 bases lay outside the gene matches. The CDR3 nucleotides are TGTGCCAGCAGTCCCCCCGGGACAGGGTTGGATACGCAGTATTTT. It specifies CASSPPGTGLDTQYF.

The sample holds a few counts of this clonotype. This chain joins TRBV11-2 and TRBJ2-1, with 8 bases lining up with TRBD2. V shed 0 bases and J 7 bases; nucleotides not matched to a gene: 5. The CDR3 sequence is 15 residues long. Germline CDR1 reads SGHAT; CDR2 reads FQNNGV. As DNA, the CDR3 is TGTGCCAGCAGCTTAGAGAGCGGGGGACGAAATGAGCAGTTCTTC. Protein: CASSLESGGRNEQFF. The full variable domain, with the rest looked up from reference TRBV11-2 and TRBJ2-1, is EAGVAQSPRYKIIEKRQSVAFWCNPISGHATLYWYQQILGQGPKLLIQFQNNGVVDDSQLPKDRFSAERLKGVDSTLKIQPAKLEDSAVYLCASSLESGGRNEQFFGPGTRLTVL.

This clonotype was observed many times. The CDR3 DNA reads TGTGCCAGCAGCTTCAGAATTAGGGAAAGACAGAGACGCAATGAGCAGTTCTTC. Protein: CASSFRIRERQRRNEQFF. V usage is TRBV7-3 and J usage is TRBJ2-1, with D maybe TRBD1 (5 bases). The CDR3 sequence is 18 residues long. CDR1 and CDR2 from the germline V gene are SGHTA and FQGTGA. Trimming cost V 3 bases and J 6 bases, with 24 bases left between them.

This chain connects TRBV14 to TRBJ2-2; 8 bases are a match to TRBD2. This CDR3 comprises 15 residues. V shed 4 bases, J shed 4 bases, and the junction held 5 bases outside the gene matches. Germline V gene sequence: CDR1 SGHDN, CDR2 FVKESK. The CDR3 loop reads CASSPVGGATGELFF. CDR3 in DNA: TGTGCCAGCAGCCCGGTCGGGGGGGCCACCGGGGAGCTGTTTTTT.

This clonotype has a handful of counts. This chain links TRBV5-1 with TRBJ2-1, with TRBD2 identical over 7 bases. Germline-derived CDR1 and CDR2 are SGHRS and YFSETQ. CDR3 length: 14 amino acids. V lost 6 bases, J lost 4 bases, and 7 bases stayed unmatched. The CDR3 sequence is CASKPGGVYNEQFF. The CDR3, as DNA: TGCGCCAGCAAGCCGGGGGGAGTTTACAATGAGCAGTTCTTC.

This chain joins TRBV27 and TRBJ1-4, with D tentatively TRBD1 (6 bases). Trimming stripped 0 bases from V and 0 bases from J, with 20 bases between. The CDR3 consists of 20 residues. CDR1 MNHEY and CDR2 SMNVEV come from the germline V gene (reference sequence). CDR3 sequence: CASSLSQGPYREATNEKLFF. The CDR3 bases are TGTGCCAGCAGTTTATCCCAGGGGCCATACAGGGAAGCAACTAATGAAAAACTGTTTTTT.